One sample yielded the 29 T cell receptor beta chains listed below, sequenced in a study of blood T cell repertoires in COVID-19 (dated by TCRdb to between 2020 and 2021). The protocol used for the library was the immunoSEQ multiplex PCR assay. The table comes from immuneACCESS by way of TCRdb, which keeps in-frame sequences with V and J called. Part of the clones is missing from these tables; in studies checked, under half for an unresolved V gene and the rest for unknown reasons. For this sample there are 75,000 to 95,000 clones; 85% appear just once. Of the sample, around 3.3% is held by the ten largest clones. The sample taken for sequencing was peripheral blood. Source of these receptors: a man aged 50 or older with acute or convalescent COVID-19.

This clone turned up a few times. The V call is TRBV11-2, the J call TRBJ2-7; D perhaps matches TRBD1 (6 bases). The V and J ends lost 4 bases and 1 base respectively, with 11 bases between them. This CDR3 is 14 amino acids long. Per germline, CDR1 SGHAT and CDR2 FQNNGV. CDR3: CASSSNQGSYEQYF. The CDR3 DNA reads as TGTGCCAGCAGCTCCAATCAGGGGTCCTACGAGCAGTACTTC.

V and J are TRBV12-3 or TRBV12-4 and TRBJ2-1, with TRBD2 matching over 7 bases. The CDR3 length is 13 residues. V was pared by 5 bases and J by 7 bases, with 5 bases of the junction left unmatched. In DNA form, the CDR3 reads TGTGCCAGCAGTCCCGGACTAGGAAATGAGCAGTTCTTC. This encodes CASSPGLGNEQFF.

CDR3 coding DNA: TGCGCCAGCAGCGAGGGGGCAGGCAATCAGCCCCAGCATTTT. Protein: CASSEGAGNQPQHF. The chain uses TRBV10-2 and TRBJ1-5; 7 bases fit TRBD1. Per the germline V gene, CDR1 is WSHSY and CDR2 is SAAADI. CDR3 length: 14 amino acids. After removal of 6 bases from V and 2 bases from J, the junction contained 4 bases not matched to a gene.

The chain couples TRBV18 to TRBJ2-5, with 7 positions matching TRBD1. The CDR3 extends over 15 amino acids. Germline CDR1 reads KGHSH; CDR2 reads LQKENI. The V segment lost 4 bases and the J segment 2 bases; nucleotides outside the gene matches: 7. CDR3 DNA sequence: TGTGCCAGCTCACGGGGTTCAGGGGGTCAAGAGACCCAGTACTTC. This encodes CASSRGSGGQETQYF.

The chain has TRBV19 and TRBJ2-7; D is possibly TRBD2 (6 bases). V was pared by 9 bases and J by 1 base, with 22 bases between. CDR1 and CDR2 from the germline V gene are LNHDA and SQIVND (reference sequence). There are 16 residues in the CDR3. Here the CDR3 reads CASLPPGLKSSYEQYF. The CDR3 DNA sequence: TGTGCCAGCCTACCTCCGGGACTTAAATCTTCCTACGAGCAGTACTTC.

The chain couples TRBV10-3 to TRBJ2-3; a possible D gene is TRBD1 (8 bases). Trimming stripped 1 base from V and 0 bases from J, with 11 bases between. The CDR3 length is 16 residues. Germline V gene sequence: CDR1 ENHRY, CDR2 SYGVKD. CDR3 sequence: CAISELQGGSTDTQYF. The CDR3 DNA reads TGTGCCATCAGTGAGTTACAGGGGGGGAGCACAGATACGCAGTATTTT.

The rearrangement links TRBV7-7 to TRBJ2-5; 12 bases match TRBD2. CDR1 is SSHAT and CDR2 is FNYEAQ in the germline V gene (reference sequence). This CDR3 spans 17 amino acids. Germline trimming cut 1 base from V and 4 bases from J; bases unmatched to any gene: 7. CDR3 residues: CASSLDTSGGSGETQYF. The CDR3 nucleotides read TGTGCCAGCAGCTTAGATACTAGCGGGGGGTCAGGAGAGACCCAGTACTTC.

The chain joins TRBV6-6 to TRBJ1-2; 7 bases match TRBD1. Germline values: CDR1 MNHNY, CDR2 SVGAGI (reference sequence). The CDR3 runs 14 residues. J lost 4 bases, V lost 4 bases, and 6 bases had no gene match. Written as DNA, the CDR3 is TGTGCCAGCAGTTCGCAGGGGGAGTCCTATGGCTACACCTTC. It encodes CASSSQGESYGYTF.

This sequence joins TRBV11-2 and TRBJ1-1; weak D call: TRBD1 (6 bases). Looked up from germline, CDR1 is SGHAT and CDR2 is FQNNGV. The CDR3 runs to 14 residues. Trimming cost V 6 bases and J 6 bases, with 17 bases left between them. CDR3: CASRSRRGFAEAFF. CDR3 in DNA: TGTGCCAGCAGGTCTAGAAGGGGGTTTGCTGAAGCTTTCTTT.

The rearrangement uses TRBV15 and TRBJ2-4; TRBD2 might be the D (6 bases). V lost 1 base and J lost 3, with 10 bases in between. Germline V gives CDR1 LNHNV, CDR2 YYDKDF (reference sequence). The CDR3 totals 15 residues. The CDR3, as DNA: TGTGCCACCAGCAGAGGCGGGGCAGTCAAAAACATTCAGTACTTC. It yields the protein CATSRGGAVKNIQYF. Full variable domain (rest looked up from reference TRBV15 and TRBJ2-4): DAMVIQNPRYQVTQFGKPVTLSCSQTLNHNVMYWYQQKSSQAPKLLFHYYDKDFNNEADTPDNFQSRRPNTSFCFLDIRSPGLGDTAMYLCATSRGGAVKNIQYFGAGTRLSVL.

The chain carries TRBV28 and TRBJ2-7; 9 bases are a match to TRBD2. The CDR3 spans 16 residues. J was trimmed by 6 bases and V by 4 bases; bases with no gene match: 13. Germline V gives CDR1 MDHEN, CDR2 SYDVKM. The CDR3 spells CASSYPAGGQVLEQYF. DNA of the CDR3: TGTGCCAGCAGTTATCCGGCGGGAGGGCAGGTCCTCGAGCAGTACTTC.

This sequence joins TRBV6-5 and TRBJ1-2; 7 bases map to TRBD1. Per the germline V gene, CDR1 is MNHEY and CDR2 is SVGAGI. The length of the CDR3 is 14 residues. The trim removed 6 bases at V and 1 base at J, leaving 5 bases unmatched. CDR3 DNA sequence: TGTGCCAGCAGGGGACAGCAAGATAACTATGGCTACACCTTC. This gives the protein CASRGQQDNYGYTF.

The rearrangement joins TRBV19 to TRBJ1-1; TRBD1 aligns across 8 bases. The V gene end was trimmed by 3 bases and the J gene end by 3 bases; junction bases not matched to a gene: 9. There are 16 residues in the CDR3. CDR1 is LNHDA and CDR2 is SQIVND in the germline V gene (reference sequence). Here the CDR3 reads CASSMDDRGVDTEAFF. DNA of the CDR3: TGTGCCAGTAGTATGGATGACAGGGGCGTTGACACTGAAGCTTTCTTT.

The chain recombines TRBV14 with TRBJ2-1, with 11 bases that match TRBD2. V shed 3 bases, J shed 8 bases, and the junction held 18 bases outside the gene matches. The CDR3 extends over 19 amino acids. The germline V gene encodes CDR1 SGHDN and CDR2 FVKESK. The CDR3 DNA is TGTGCCAGCAGCCACAGAGGGCAGGGGAGGAGGACTAGCGGGTATGAGCAGTTCTTC. Protein: CASSHRGQGRRTSGYEQFF.

This clone was recorded a few times. The chain carries TRBV28 and TRBJ1-4, with D perhaps TRBD1 (6 bases). The CDR3 has 14 residues. The germline CDR1 and CDR2 sequences are MDHEN and SYDVKM. Between the trimmed V and J ends, which lost 11 bases and 4 bases, there was a span of 17 bases. The CDR3 sequence is CAHSRGQLNEKLFF. The DNA of the CDR3 is TGTGCCCATTCACGCGGACAGCTTAATGAAAAACTGTTTTTT.

This clone was observed a few times. This rearrangement joins TRBV20-1 to TRBJ2-7, with 12 positions matching TRBD2. Germline V gene sequence: CDR1 DFQATT, CDR2 SNEGSKA (reference sequence). This CDR3 has 11 residues. The CDR3 region has the DNA TGCAGGGGACTAGCGGGTAAAGAGCAGTACTTC. Its translation is CRGLAGKEQYF.

This chain uses TRBV11-2 with TRBJ2-5; 8 bases map to TRBD2. V dropped 5 bases and J dropped 1; count of bases not matched to a gene: 12. CDR3 length: 17 amino acids. The germline V gene has CDR1 SGHAT and CDR2 FQNNGV. The CDR3 here is CASSPGGVRGSQETQYF. CDR3 nucleotides: TGTGCCAGCAGCCCCGGGGGGGTTCGGGGGAGCCAAGAGACCCAGTACTTC.

This rearrangement joins TRBV25-1 to TRBJ2-3; TRBD1 agrees at 8 bases. CDR1 is MGHDK, CDR2 SYGVNS, per germline. The CDR3 totals 17 residues. Losses at the gene ends were 2 bases for V and 1 base for J; bases not matched to a gene: 8. CDR3 sequence: CASSERPQGAGTDTQYF. The CDR3 DNA is TGTGCCAGCAGTGAACGCCCCCAGGGGGCGGGCACAGATACGCAGTATTTT. The entire variable domain, with the rest obtained from reference TRBV25-1 and TRBJ2-3, is as follows: EADIYQTPRYLVIGTGKKITLECSQTMGHDKMYWYQQDPGMELHLIHYSYGVNSTEKGDLSSESTVSRIRTEHFPLTLESARPSHTSQYLCASSERPQGAGTDTQYFGPGTRLTVL.

The genes are TRBV6-4 and TRBJ2-3, with TRBD2 matching over 11 bases. This CDR3 spans 14 amino acids. Germline-derived CDR1 and CDR2 are MRHNA and SNTAGT. V lost 7 bases and J lost 6; bases outside the gene matches: 6. The DNA of the CDR3 is TGTGCCAGCAAGACTAGCGGGGCCACCGATACGCAGTATTTT. As protein: CASKTSGATDTQYF.

The chain recombines TRBV4-1 with TRBJ1-5; unclear D gene. The CDR3 spans 14 residues. Germline V gene data show CDR1 as MGHRA and CDR2 as YSYEKL. The V gene lost 2 bases and the J gene lost 2 bases, with 7 bases spanning the gap. The CDR3 bases are TGCGCCAGCAGCCAAACCTCGGGCAATCAGCCCCAGCATTTT. As protein: CASSQTSGNQPQHF.

The chain links TRBV6-5 to TRBJ1-1, with D tentatively TRBD1 (6 bases). CDR3 length: 14 residues. The V end was cut by 5 bases, the J end by 1 base, with 11 bases between. From germline, CDR1 is MNHEY and CDR2 SVGAGI. The CDR3 coding sequence is TGTGCCAGCAGTAGAGGGGGGGGGAACACTGAAGCTTTCTTT. Its translation is CASSRGGGNTEAFF.

The gene calls are TRBV18 and TRBJ2-3, with TRBD2 matching 7 bases. In germline, CDR1 is KGHSH, CDR2 LQKENI. The CDR3 extends over 14 amino acids. The junction had 1 base not matched to a gene; V was cut back by 3 bases and J by 1 base. CDR3 loop: CASSPAGGTDTQYF. The CDR3 coding sequence is TGTGCCAGCTCACCGGCGGGAGGCACAGATACGCAGTATTTT.

This chain uses TRBV3-1 (or the pseudogene TRBV3-2) with TRBJ1-1; D is unresolved. This CDR3 contains 16 residues. CDR1 is LGHDT and CDR2 is YNNKEL in the germline V gene (reference sequence). V was trimmed by 4 bases and J by 0 bases, leaving 15 bases between them. The CDR3 region is CASSPGMGSMNTEAFF. CDR3 nucleotide sequence: TGTGCCAGCAGCCCGGGGATGGGGTCAATGAACACTGAAGCTTTCTTT.

The chain links TRBV6-1 to TRBJ1-5; 7 nucleotides align to TRBD1. CDR3 size: 15 residues. CDR1 is MNHNS and CDR2 is SASEGT in the germline V gene. The V gene end was trimmed by 2 bases and the J gene end by 6 bases; junction bases not matched to a gene: 7. The CDR3 reads CASSELAGGFQPQHF. The CDR3 bases are TGTGCCAGCAGTGAACTGGCAGGGGGGTTTCAGCCCCAGCATTTT.

The CDR3 loop is CASSQTETGANVLTF. For the CDR3, the DNA is TGCGCCAGCAGCCAAACAGAAACTGGGGCCAACGTCCTGACTTTC. This chain joins TRBV5-1 and TRBJ2-6, with D hard to call. The CDR3 totals 15 residues. Trimming removed 4 bases from V and 2 bases from J, with 10 bases in between. Germline V gene lookup returns CDR1 SGHRS and CDR2 YFSETQ.

This rearrangement joins TRBV24-1 to TRBJ2-1, with TRBD2 identical over 7 bases. CDR3 size: 16 residues. The V gene's germline CDR1 is KGHDR and CDR2 SFDVKD. The V gene end was trimmed by 7 bases and the J gene end by 5 bases; junction bases not matched to a gene: 13. The CDR3 protein is CATSAPVAGRDNEQFF. The CDR3 DNA reads as TGTGCCACCAGCGCCCCGGTGGCAGGGAGGGACAATGAGCAGTTCTTC.

The chain couples TRBV20-1 to TRBJ2-5; no firm D call. Germline assignment: CDR1 DFQATT and CDR2 SNEGSKA (reference sequence). CDR3 length: 11 amino acids. Trimming took 6 bases from V and 4 from J, leaving 9 bases between them. The DNA for the CDR3 is TGCAGTGCGGGCGCACCAGAGACCCAGTACTTC. It is translated as CSAGAPETQYF.

This rearrangement joins TRBV10-1 to TRBJ2-1; 9 bases match TRBD1. CDR3 length: 13 residues. V was clipped by 2 bases and J by 8 bases; unmatched bases: 1. In germline, CDR1 is WNHNN, CDR2 SYGVQD (reference sequence). The CDR3 region has the DNA TGCGCCAGCAGTGAGGGGGACAGGGATGAGCAGTTCTTC. The encoded protein is CASSEGDRDEQFF.

This chain joins TRBV5-1 and TRBJ2-3; D is unresolved. CDR1 and CDR2 (germline): SGHRS, YFSETQ. CDR3 length: 15 amino acids. Trimming pared 4 bases from V and 4 bases from J, leaving 16 bases between. CDR3 loop: CASSPDGGFADTQYF. The CDR3 DNA sequence: TGCGCCAGCAGCCCAGACGGCGGTTTTGCAGATACGCAGTATTTT. Variable domain in full (rest from reference TRBV5-1 and TRBJ2-3): KAGVTQTPRYLIKTRGQQVTLSCSPISGHRSVSWYQQTPGQGLQFLFEYFSETQRNKGNFPGRFSGRQFSNSRSEMNVSTLELGDSALYLCASSPDGGFADTQYFGPGTRLTVL.